The rows below give T cell receptor beta chains drawn from one sample of a study of blood T cells in healthy people across ages. TCRdb ran MiXCR on the 5' RACE reads and lists one entry per CDR3 protein. The sample shows roughly 1.5 million distinct CDR3 sequences, 35% to 45% of them seen only once. The sequenced sample was blood. Receptors originate from a woman between 18 and 29 years old in good health. Each CDR3 is given without its conserved first and last residue. A D gene is named only where the DNA matches it firmly.

V gene: TRBV18
J gene: TRBJ2-1
CDR3 length: 11
D gene: NA
CDR3 protein: ASAPQLGDEQF

V gene: TRBV12-3/TRBV12-4
J gene: NA
CDR3 length: 11
D gene: NA
CDR3 protein: ASSLSLGETQY

V gene: TRBV5-1
J gene: TRBJ1-5
CDR3 length: 13
D gene: NA
CDR3 protein: ASSLGPRVDQPQH

V gene: TRBV5-1
J gene: TRBJ2-5
CDR3 length: 13
D gene: NA
CDR3 protein: ASSLAGFTGETQY

V gene: TRBV7-3
J gene: TRBJ2-1
CDR3 length: 12
D gene: NA
CDR3 protein: ASSLEVAANEQF

V gene: TRBV15
J gene: TRBJ2-3
CDR3 length: 14
D gene: NA
CDR3 protein: ATSSPLATSTDTQY

V gene: TRBV6-6
J gene: TRBJ1-4
CDR3 length: 15
D gene: NA
CDR3 protein: ASSYPGSPEDNEKLV

V gene: TRBV4-2
J gene: TRBJ2-6
CDR3 length: 14
D gene: NA
CDR3 protein: ASSQDRTHGANVLT

V gene: TRBV4-1
J gene: TRBJ2-5
CDR3 length: 11
D gene: TRBD1
CDR3 protein: ASRGQNQETQY

V gene: TRBV20-1
J gene: TRBJ1-5
CDR3 length: 12
D gene: NA
CDR3 protein: SARDSLMGQPQH

V gene: TRBV12-3/TRBV12-4
J gene: TRBJ2-1
CDR3 length: 12
D gene: TRBD2
CDR3 protein: ASRRAGGRHEQF

V gene: TRBV20-1
J gene: TRBJ1-2
CDR3 length: 13
D gene: TRBD1
CDR3 protein: SARGTGKGDYGYT

V gene: TRBV12-3/TRBV12-4
J gene: TRBJ2-7
CDR3 length: 11
D gene: NA
CDR3 protein: ASSLTSIGEQY

V gene: TRBV6-2/TRBV6-3
J gene: TRBJ2-3
CDR3 length: 11
D gene: NA
CDR3 protein: ASSYVETDTQY

V gene: TRBV7-2
J gene: NA
CDR3 length: 13
D gene: TRBD2
CDR3 protein: ASSYTSGEDETQY

V gene: TRBV5-1
J gene: TRBJ2-1
CDR3 length: 14
D gene: TRBD1
CDR3 protein: ASSIRDRTYYNEQF

V gene: TRBV4-3
J gene: TRBJ2-3
CDR3 length: 14
D gene: NA
CDR3 protein: ASSQGASAATDTQY

V gene: TRBV4-3
J gene: TRBJ2-7
CDR3 length: 12
D gene: NA
CDR3 protein: ASSQIGNGYEQY

V gene: TRBV5-8
J gene: TRBJ1-1
CDR3 length: 12
D gene: NA
CDR3 protein: ASRQPGIHTEAF

V gene: TRBV18
J gene: TRBJ1-1
CDR3 length: 11
D gene: NA
CDR3 protein: ASQAVVRTEAF